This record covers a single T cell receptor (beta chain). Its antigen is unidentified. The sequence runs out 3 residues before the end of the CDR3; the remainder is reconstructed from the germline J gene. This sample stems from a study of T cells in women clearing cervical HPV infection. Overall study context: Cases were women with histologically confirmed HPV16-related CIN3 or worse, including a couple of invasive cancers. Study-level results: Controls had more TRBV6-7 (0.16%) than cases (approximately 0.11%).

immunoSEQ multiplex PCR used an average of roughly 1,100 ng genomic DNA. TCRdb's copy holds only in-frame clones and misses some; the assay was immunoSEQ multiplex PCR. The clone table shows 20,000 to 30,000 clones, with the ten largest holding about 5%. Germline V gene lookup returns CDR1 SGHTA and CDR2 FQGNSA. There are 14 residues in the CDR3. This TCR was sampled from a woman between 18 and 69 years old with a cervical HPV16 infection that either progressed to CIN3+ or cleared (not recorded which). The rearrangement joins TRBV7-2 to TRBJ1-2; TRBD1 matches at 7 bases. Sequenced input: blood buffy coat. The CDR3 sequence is CASSQDRVADTYTF. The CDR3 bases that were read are TGTGCCAGCAGCCAAGACAGGGTCGCAGATACC.